This T cell receptor beta chain was profiled in a study of memory CD4+ T cells and cytomegalovirus serostatus. This clone is a singleton in its sample. The CDR3 runs to 13 residues. Germline loops: CDR1 MDHEN, CDR2 SYDVKM. The V end lost 6 bases, the J end lost 8 bases, and 16 bases lay between the germline ends. Some clones are missing from TCRdb's copy, which holds only in-frame ones; the method was immunoSEQ multiplex PCR. The data show some 87,000 clones, around 80% seen once. The sort gate was single viable CD3+CD4+CD8-CD45RO+ cells for memory CD4+ T cells. Positive selection with CD4 microbeads enriched total CD4+ T cells.

The source of this sequence is an adult in good health and CMV-seropositive. Sequencing was performed on memory CD4+ T cells from blood. The genes are TRBV28 and TRBJ1-2, with D possibly being TRBD1 (5 bases). In DNA form, the CDR3 reads TGTGCCAGCAGCCCCCGGGACTTGTGGGGCTACACCTTC. It codes for CASSPRDLWGYTF.